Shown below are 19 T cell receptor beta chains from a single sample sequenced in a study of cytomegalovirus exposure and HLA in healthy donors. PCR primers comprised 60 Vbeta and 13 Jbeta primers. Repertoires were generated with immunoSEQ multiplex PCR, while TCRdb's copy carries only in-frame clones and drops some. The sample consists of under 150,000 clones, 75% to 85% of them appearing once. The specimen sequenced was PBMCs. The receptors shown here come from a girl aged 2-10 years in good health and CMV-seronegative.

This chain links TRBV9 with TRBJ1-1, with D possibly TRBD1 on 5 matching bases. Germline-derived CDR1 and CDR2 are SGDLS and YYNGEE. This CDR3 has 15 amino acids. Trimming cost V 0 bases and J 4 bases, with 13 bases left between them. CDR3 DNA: TGTGCCAGCAGCGTAGGCGGGGGGGGTCCCACTGAAGCTTTCTTT. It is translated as CASSVGGGGPTEAFF.

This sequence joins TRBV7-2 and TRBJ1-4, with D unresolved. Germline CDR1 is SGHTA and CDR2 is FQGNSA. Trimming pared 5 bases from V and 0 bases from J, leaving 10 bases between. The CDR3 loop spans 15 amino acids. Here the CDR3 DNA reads TGTGCCAGCAGCCCCCGCCCGGCAACTAATGAAAAACTGTTTTTT. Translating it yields CASSPRPATNEKLFF. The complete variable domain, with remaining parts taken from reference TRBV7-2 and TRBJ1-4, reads GAGVSQSPSNKVTEKGKDVELRCDPISGHTALYWYRQSLGQGLEFLIYFQGNSAPDKSGLPSDRFSAERTGGSVSTLTIQRTQQEDSAVYLCASSPRPATNEKLFFGSGTQLSVL.

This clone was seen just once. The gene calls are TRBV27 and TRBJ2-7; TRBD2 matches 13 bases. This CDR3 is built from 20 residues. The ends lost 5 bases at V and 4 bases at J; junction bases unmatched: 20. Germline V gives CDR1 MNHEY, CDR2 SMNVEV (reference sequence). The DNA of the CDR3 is TGTGCCAGCAGTCCACGACCACAGGGACTAGCGGGAATACCCAGGTACGAGCAGTACTTC. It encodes CASSPRPQGLAGIPRYEQYF.

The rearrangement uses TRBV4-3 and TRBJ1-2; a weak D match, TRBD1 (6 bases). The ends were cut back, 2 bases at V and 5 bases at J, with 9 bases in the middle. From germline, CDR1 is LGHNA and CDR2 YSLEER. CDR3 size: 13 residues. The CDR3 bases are TGCGCCAGCAGCCAATCCGGACAGTATGGCTACACCTTC. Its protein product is CASSQSGQYGYTF.

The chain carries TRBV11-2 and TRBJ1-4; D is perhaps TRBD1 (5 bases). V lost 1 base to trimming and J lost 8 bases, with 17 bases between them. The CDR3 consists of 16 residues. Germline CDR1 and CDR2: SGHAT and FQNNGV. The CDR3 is CASSLAEGRPGEKLFF. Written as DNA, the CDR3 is TGTGCCAGCAGCTTAGCGGAGGGGCGGCCAGGGGAAAAACTGTTTTTT.

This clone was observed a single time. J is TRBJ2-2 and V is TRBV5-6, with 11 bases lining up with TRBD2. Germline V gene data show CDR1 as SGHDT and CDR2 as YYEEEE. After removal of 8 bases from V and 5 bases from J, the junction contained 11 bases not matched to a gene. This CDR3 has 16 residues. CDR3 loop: CASSKPGLAATGELFF. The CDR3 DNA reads TGTGCCAGTAGCAAACCGGGACTAGCGGCTACCGGGGAGCTGTTTTTT.

The CDR3 DNA follows: TGTGCCTGGAGCCGGCGGGGGACAGATACGCAGTATTTT. Protein sequence: CAWSRRGTDTQYF. V usage is TRBV30 and J usage is TRBJ2-3; 7 bases line up with TRBD2. V lost 3 bases to trimming and J lost 3 bases; unmatched junction nucleotides: 3. Germline V gene lookup returns CDR1 GTSNPN and CDR2 SVGIG (reference sequence). CDR3 size: 13 residues. The whole variable domain, filled in from reference TRBV30 and TRBJ2-3, reads SQTIHQWPATLVQPVGSPLSLECTVEGTSNPNLYWYRQAAGRGLQLLFYSVGIGQISSEVPQNLSASRPQDRQFILSSKKLLLSDSGFYLCAWSRRGTDTQYFGPGTRLTVL.

The CDR3 spells CASSVVTSTDTQYF. In DNA, the CDR3 is TGTGCCAGCAGCGTAGTCACTAGCACAGATACGCAGTATTTT. The rearrangement uses TRBV9 and TRBJ2-3; D is undetermined. The CDR3 contains 14 residues. V dropped 0 bases and J dropped 0 bases, with 5 bases sitting between them. Germline assignment: CDR1 SGDLS and CDR2 YYNGEE.

The CDR3 DNA is TGTGCCAGCAGTTGGGCCGTGGACACCGGGGAGCTGTTTTTT. Amino acid sequence: CASSWAVDTGELFF. This chain connects TRBV27 to TRBJ2-2; D gene uncertain. This CDR3 spans 14 amino acids. V lost 4 bases and J 3 bases, leaving 9 bases between the germline ends. In germline, CDR1 is MNHEY, CDR2 SMNVEV (reference sequence).

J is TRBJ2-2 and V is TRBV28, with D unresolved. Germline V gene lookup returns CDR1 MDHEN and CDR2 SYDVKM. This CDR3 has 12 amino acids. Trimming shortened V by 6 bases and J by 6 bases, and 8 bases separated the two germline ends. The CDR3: CASRSDPGELFF. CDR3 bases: TGTGCCAGCAGGAGCGATCCCGGGGAGCTGTTTTTT.

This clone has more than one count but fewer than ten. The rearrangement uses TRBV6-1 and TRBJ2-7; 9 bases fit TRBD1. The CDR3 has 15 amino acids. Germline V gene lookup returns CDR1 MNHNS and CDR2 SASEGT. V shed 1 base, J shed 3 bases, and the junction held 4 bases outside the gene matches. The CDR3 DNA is TGTGCCAGCAGTGAAGTGGGACAGGGTGGCTACGAGCAGTACTTC. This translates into CASSEVGQGGYEQYF.

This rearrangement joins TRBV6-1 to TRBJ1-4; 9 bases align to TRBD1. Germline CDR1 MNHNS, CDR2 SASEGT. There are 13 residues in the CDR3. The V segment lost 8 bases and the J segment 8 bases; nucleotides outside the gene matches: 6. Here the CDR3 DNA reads TGTGCCAGCTCCGGGACAGGGAGCGAAAAACTGTTTTTT. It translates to CASSGTGSEKLFF.

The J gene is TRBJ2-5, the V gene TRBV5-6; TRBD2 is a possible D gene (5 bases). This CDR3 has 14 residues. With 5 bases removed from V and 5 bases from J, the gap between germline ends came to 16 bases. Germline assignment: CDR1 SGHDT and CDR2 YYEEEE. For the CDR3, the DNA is TGTGCCAGCAGACTGCGGGCCGGGTGGGAGACCCAGTACTTC. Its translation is CASRLRAGWETQYF.

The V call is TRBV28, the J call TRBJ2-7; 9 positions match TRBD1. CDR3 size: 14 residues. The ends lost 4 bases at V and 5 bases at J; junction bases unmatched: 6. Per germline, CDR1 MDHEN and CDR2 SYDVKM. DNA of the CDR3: TGTGCCAGCAGTTCCCCGGGACAGGGACACGAGCAGTACTTC. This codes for CASSSPGQGHEQYF. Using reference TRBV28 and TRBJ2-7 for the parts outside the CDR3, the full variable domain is DVKVTQSSRYLVKRTGEKVFLECVQDMDHENMFWYRQDPGLGLRLIYFSYDVKMKEKGDIPEGYSVSREKKERFSLILESASTNQTSMYLCASSSPGQGHEQYFGPGTRLTVT.

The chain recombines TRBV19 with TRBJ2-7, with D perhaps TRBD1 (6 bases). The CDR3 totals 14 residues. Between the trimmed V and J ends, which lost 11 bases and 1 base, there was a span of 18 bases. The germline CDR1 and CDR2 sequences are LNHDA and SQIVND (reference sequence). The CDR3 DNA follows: TGTGCCGCCAGTTTGGGACACCCATCCTACGAGCAGTACTTC. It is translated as CAASLGHPSYEQYF.

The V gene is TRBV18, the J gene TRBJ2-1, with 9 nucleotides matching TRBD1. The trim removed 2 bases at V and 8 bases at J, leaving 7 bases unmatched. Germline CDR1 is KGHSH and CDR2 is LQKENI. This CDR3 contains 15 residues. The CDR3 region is CASSPTGGAGDEQFF. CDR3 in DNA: TGTGCCAGCTCACCAACAGGGGGCGCAGGTGATGAGCAGTTCTTC.

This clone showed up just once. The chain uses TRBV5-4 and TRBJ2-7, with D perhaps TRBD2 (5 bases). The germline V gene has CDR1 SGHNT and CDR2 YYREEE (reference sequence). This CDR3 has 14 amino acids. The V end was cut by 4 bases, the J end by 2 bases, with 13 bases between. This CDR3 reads CASSPGGLPYEQYF. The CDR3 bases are TGTGCCAGCAGCCCCGGTGGACTCCCCTACGAGCAGTACTTC.

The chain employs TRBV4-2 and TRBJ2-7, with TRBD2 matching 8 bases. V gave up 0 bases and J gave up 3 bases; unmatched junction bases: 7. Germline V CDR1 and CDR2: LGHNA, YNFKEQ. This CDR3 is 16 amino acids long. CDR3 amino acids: CASSQERGRINYEQYF. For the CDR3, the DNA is TGTGCCAGCAGCCAAGAGCGCGGGAGGATCAACTACGAGCAGTACTTC.

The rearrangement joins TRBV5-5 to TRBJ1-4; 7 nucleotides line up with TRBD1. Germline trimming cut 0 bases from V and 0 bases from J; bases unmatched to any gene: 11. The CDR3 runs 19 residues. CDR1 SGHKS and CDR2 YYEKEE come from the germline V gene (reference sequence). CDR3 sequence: CASSLERRQGPATNEKLFF. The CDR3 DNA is TGTGCCAGCAGCTTGGAAAGGAGACAGGGACCAGCAACTAATGAAAAACTGTTTTTT. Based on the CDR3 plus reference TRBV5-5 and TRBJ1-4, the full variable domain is DAGVTQSPTHLIKTRGQQVTLRCSPISGHKSVSWYQQVLGQGPQFIFQYYEKEERGRGNFPDRFSARQFPNYSSELNVNALLLGDSALYLCASSLERRQGPATNEKLFFGSGTQLSVL.